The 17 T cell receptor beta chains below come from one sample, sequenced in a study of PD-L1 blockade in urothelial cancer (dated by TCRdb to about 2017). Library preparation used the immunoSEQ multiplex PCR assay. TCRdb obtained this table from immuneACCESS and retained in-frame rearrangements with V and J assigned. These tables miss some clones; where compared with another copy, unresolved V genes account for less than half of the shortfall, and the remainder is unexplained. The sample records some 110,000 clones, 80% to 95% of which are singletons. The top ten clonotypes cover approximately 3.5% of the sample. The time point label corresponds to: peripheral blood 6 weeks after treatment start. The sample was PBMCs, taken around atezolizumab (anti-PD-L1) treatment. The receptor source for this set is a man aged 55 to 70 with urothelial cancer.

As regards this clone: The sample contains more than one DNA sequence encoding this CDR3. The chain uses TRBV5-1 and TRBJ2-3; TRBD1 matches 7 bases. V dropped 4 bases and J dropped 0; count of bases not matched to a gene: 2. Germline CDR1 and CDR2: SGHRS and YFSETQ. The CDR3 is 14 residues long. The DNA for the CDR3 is TGCGCCAGCAGCCGGGACAGAAGCACAGATACGCAGTATTTT. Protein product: CASSRDRSTDTQYF. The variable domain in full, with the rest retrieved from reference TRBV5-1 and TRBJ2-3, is KAGVTQTPRYLIKTRGQQVTLSCSPISGHRSVSWYQQTPGQGLQFLFEYFSETQRNKGNFPGRFSGRQFSNSRSEMNVSTLELGDSALYLCASSRDRSTDTQYFGPGTRLTVL.

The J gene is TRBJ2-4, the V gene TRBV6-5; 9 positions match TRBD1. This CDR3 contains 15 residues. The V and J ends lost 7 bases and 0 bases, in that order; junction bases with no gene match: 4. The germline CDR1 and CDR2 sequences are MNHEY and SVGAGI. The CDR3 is CASKTTGGAKNIQYF. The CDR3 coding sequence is TGTGCCAGCAAGACGACAGGGGGAGCCAAAAACATTCAGTACTTC.

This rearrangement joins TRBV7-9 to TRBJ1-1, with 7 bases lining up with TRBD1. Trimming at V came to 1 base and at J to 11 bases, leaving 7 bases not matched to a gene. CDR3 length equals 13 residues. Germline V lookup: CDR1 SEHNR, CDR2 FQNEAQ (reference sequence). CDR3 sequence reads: CASSLETGLGAFF. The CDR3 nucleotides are TGTGCCAGCAGCTTAGAGACAGGGCTCGGGGCTTTCTTT.

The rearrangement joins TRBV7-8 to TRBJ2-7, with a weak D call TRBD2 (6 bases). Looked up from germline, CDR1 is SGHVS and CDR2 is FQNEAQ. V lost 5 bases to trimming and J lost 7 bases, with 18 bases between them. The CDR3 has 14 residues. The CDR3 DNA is TGTGCCAGCAGCCCGGAAGGCGGGATGGGGGAGCAGTACTTC. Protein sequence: CASSPEGGMGEQYF.

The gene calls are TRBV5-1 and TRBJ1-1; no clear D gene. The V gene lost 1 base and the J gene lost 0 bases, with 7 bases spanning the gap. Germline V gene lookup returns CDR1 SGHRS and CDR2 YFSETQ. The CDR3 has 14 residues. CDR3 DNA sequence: TGCGCCAGCAGCTTGATACAGATGAACACTGAAGCTTTCTTT. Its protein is CASSLIQMNTEAFF.

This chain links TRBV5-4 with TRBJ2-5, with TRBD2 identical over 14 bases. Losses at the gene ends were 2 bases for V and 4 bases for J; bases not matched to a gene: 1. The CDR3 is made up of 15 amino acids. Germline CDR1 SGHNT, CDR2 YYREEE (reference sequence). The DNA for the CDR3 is TGTGCCAGCAGCTTTGGGACTAGCGGGGGAGAGACCCAGTACTTC. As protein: CASSFGTSGGETQYF.

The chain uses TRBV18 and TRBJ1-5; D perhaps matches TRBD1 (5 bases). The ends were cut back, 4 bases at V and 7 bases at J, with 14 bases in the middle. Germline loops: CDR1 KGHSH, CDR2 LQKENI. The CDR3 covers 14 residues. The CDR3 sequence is CASSQGAGQQPQHF. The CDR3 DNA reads TGTGCCAGCTCACAAGGGGCAGGGCAACAGCCCCAGCATTTT.

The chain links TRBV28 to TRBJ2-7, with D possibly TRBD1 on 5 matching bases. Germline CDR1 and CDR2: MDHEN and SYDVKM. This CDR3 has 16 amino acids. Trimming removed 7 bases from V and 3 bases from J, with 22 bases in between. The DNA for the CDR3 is TGTGCCAGCACCTTAGGCCCAAAGGACACTCTCTACGAGCAGTACTTC. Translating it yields CASTLGPKDTLYEQYF.

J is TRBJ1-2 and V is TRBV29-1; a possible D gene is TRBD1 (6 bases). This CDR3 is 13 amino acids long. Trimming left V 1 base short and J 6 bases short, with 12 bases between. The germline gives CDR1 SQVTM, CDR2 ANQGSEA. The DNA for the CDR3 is TGCAGCGTTGAAGTCAGGGGTAAGGATGGCTACACCTTC. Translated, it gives CSVEVRGKDGYTF.

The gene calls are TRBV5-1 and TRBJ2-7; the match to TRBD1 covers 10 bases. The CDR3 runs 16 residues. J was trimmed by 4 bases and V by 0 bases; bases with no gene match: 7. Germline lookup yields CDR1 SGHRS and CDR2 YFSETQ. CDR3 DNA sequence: TGCGCCAGCAGCTTGGGAGGACAGGGGGTGCAGTACGAGCAGTACTTC. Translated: CASSLGGQGVQYEQYF.

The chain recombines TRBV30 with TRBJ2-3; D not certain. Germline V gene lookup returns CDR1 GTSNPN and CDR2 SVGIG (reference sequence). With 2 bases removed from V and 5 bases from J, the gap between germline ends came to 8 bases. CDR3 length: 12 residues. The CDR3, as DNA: TGTGCCTGGAGTCCTACTGGAGATACGCAGTATTTT. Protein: CAWSPTGDTQYF.

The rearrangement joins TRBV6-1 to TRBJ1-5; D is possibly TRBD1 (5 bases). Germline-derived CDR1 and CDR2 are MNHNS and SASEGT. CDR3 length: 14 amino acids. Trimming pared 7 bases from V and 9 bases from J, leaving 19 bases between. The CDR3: CASTSGDPRGPQHF. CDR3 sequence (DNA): TGTGCCAGCACCTCGGGGGATCCCCGTGGGCCCCAGCATTTT.

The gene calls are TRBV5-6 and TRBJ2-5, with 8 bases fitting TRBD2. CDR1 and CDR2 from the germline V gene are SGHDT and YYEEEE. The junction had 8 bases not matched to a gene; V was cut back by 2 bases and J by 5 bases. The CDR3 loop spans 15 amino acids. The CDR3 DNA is TGTGCCAGCAGCTTTGGGCGGGAGGTAGGCGAGACCCAGTACTTC. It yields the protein CASSFGREVGETQYF.

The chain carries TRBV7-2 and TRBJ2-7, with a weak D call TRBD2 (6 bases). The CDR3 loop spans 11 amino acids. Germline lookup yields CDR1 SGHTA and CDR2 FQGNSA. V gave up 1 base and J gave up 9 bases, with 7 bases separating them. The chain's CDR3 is CASSLDGGQYF. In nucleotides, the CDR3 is TGTGCCAGCAGCTTAGACGGGGGGCAGTACTTC. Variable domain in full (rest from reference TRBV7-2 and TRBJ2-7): GAGVSQSPSNKVTEKGKDVELRCDPISGHTALYWYRQSLGQGLEFLIYFQGNSAPDKSGLPSDRFSAERTGGSVSTLTIQRTQQEDSAVYLCASSLDGGQYFGPGTRLTVT.

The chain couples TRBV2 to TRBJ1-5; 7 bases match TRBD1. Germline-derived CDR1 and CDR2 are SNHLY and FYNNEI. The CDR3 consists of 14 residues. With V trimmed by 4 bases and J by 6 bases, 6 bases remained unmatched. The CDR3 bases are TGTGCCAGCAGTGTCCGACAGGGAACTCAGCCCCAGCATTTT. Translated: CASSVRQGTQPQHF. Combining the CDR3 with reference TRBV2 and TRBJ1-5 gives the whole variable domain EPEVTQTPSHQVTQMGQEVILRCVPISNHLYFYWYRQILGQKVEFLVSFYNNEISEKSEIFDDQFSVERPDGSNFTLKIRSTKLEDSAMYFCASSVRQGTQPQHFGDGTRLSIL.

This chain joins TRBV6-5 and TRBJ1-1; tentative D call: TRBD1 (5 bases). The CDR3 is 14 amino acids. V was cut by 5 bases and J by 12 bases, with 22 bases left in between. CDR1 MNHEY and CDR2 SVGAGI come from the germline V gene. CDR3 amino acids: CASSHGGRNVETFF. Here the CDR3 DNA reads TGTGCCAGCAGTCATGGGGGGAGAAACGTTGAGACTTTCTTT.

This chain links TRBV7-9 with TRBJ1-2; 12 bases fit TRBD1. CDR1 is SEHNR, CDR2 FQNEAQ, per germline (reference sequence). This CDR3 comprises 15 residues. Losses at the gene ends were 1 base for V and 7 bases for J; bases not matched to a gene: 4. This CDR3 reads CASSLVRGQGAGYTF. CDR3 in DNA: TGTGCCAGCAGCTTAGTCAGGGGACAGGGGGCTGGCTACACCTTC.